This TCR beta chain originates from a study of T cell repertoires in cytomegalovirus infection. The CDR3 loop spans 16 amino acids. Germline CDR1 and CDR2: SGHTA and FQGTGA. V lost 5 bases to trimming and J lost 2 bases; unmatched junction nucleotides: 3. TCRdb ran MiXCR on the reads and lists one entry per CDR3 protein. The profile shows more than 250,000 distinct CDR3 sequences, roughly 25% of them singletons. As concerns this clonotype: Its antigen remains unknown.

The V gene is TRBV7-3, the J gene TRBJ2-3; 14 bases agree with TRBD2. This receptor was identified in a human donor in good health (CMV status not recorded). Some clones in this sample may be carry-over from other donors' samples. The input for sequencing was cultured PBMCs, taken from culture after CMV antigen stimulation. The CDR3 nucleotides read TGTGCCAGCAGCCCGGGACTAGCGGGAGCCACAGATACGCAGTATTTT. This gives the protein CASSPGLAGATDTQYF. The full variable domain, in which reference TRBV7-3 and TRBJ2-3 provide the parts outside the CDR3, is GAGVSQTPSNKVTEKGKYVELRCDPISGHTALYWYRQSLGQGPEFLIYFQGTGAADDSGLPNDRFFAVRPEGSVSTLKIQRTERGDSAVYLCASSPGLAGATDTQYFGPGTRLTVL.